The 6 T cell receptor beta chains below all came from one sample that was sequenced in a study of T-cell reconstitution after alpha-beta-depleted transplantation in children. The TCRbeta library incorporated unique molecular identifiers. One entry per CDR3 protein, called by TCRdb with MiXCR from the PCR reads. The data hold around 240,000 distinct CDR3 sequences, with roughly a tenth observed a single time. The material was PBMCs from the stem cell graft donor, obtained from the stem cell graft. The source is a human donor who donated a stem cell graft to a child with SCID.

V and J are TRBV5-6 and TRBJ2-3; 9 nucleotides agree with TRBD2. Germline V lookup: CDR1 SGHDT, CDR2 YYEEEE. The V gene end was trimmed by 2 bases and the J gene end by 5 bases; junction bases not matched to a gene: 12. There are 17 residues in the CDR3. As DNA, the CDR3 is TGTGCCAGCAGCTTTCCCGTGACTAGCGGCGGAGAAGATACGCAGTATTTT. This gives the protein CASSFPVTSGGEDTQYF.

This clonotype was picked up a small number of times. The chain joins TRBV24-1 to TRBJ2-5; D possibly corresponds to TRBD1 (5 bases). V lost 0 bases and J lost 2, with 9 bases in between. The V gene's germline CDR1 is KGHDR and CDR2 SFDVKD. The CDR3 totals 15 residues. The CDR3 sequence is CATSDLGAGQETQYF. In DNA form, the CDR3 reads TGTGCCACCAGTGATTTGGGGGCAGGACAAGAGACCCAGTACTTC.

This clonotype was seen a handful of times. This chain links TRBV19 with TRBJ2-5; D is undetermined. Trimming shortened V by 8 bases and J by 2 bases, and 15 bases separated the two germline ends. In germline, CDR1 is LNHDA, CDR2 SQIVND (reference sequence). The CDR3 sequence is 14 residues long. CDR3 sequence: CASSTRPVQETQYF. For the CDR3, the DNA is TGTGCCAGTTCGACTCGGCCGGTTCAAGAGACCCAGTACTTC. The variable domain in full, with the rest retrieved from reference TRBV19 and TRBJ2-5, is DGGITQSPKYLFRKEGQNVTLSCEQNLNHDAMYWYRQDPGQGLRLIYYSQIVNDFQKGDIAEGYSVSREKKESFPLTVTSAQKNPTAFYLCASSTRPVQETQYFGPGTRLLVL.

This clonotype has ten or more counts. The chain links TRBV2 to TRBJ2-5, with TRBD1 matching over 8 bases. Germline CDR1 SNHLY, CDR2 FYNNEI. This CDR3 has 15 residues. V lost 7 bases, J lost 2 bases, and 9 bases stayed unmatched. CDR3 residues: CASKTGTGLQETQYF. DNA of the CDR3: TGTGCCAGCAAGACCGGGACAGGCCTGCAAGAGACCCAGTACTTC.

The sample holds many counts of this clonotype. The chain couples TRBV12-3 or TRBV12-4 to TRBJ1-5; maybe TRBD1 (6 bases). The CDR3 is 14 residues long. The germline V and J ends were trimmed by 1 base and 6 bases, with 10 bases remaining between them. The DNA of the CDR3 is TGTGCCAGCAGTTTAGAACAGGGAAGTCAGCCCCAGCATTTT. Protein: CASSLEQGSQPQHF.

This clonotype came up many times. This chain connects TRBV5-1 to TRBJ1-4; no clear D gene. The CDR3 length is 15 residues. CDR1 and CDR2 (germline): SGHRS, YFSETQ. V lost 0 bases and J 3 bases, leaving 9 bases between the germline ends. The CDR3 sequence is CASSLDGIPNEKLFF. CDR3 nucleotides: TGCGCCAGCAGCTTGGACGGAATACCTAATGAAAAACTGTTTTTT.